These 13 T cell receptor beta chains originate from one sample sequenced in a study of shared clonotypes between healthy human individuals. Data came from immunoSEQ multiplex PCR; TCRdb stores just in-frame clones and leaves some out. The sample records about 2.4 million clones, about 92% being singletons. The sample comprised naive CD4+ T cells sorted from blood. Subset meaning: CD45RA+ positively selected. The receptors shown here come from a man aged 18 to 30 in good health.

This rearrangement joins TRBV6-5 to TRBJ2-5, with D perhaps matching TRBD1 (6 bases). This CDR3 has 15 residues. CDR1 and CDR2 from the germline V gene are MNHEY and SVGAGI. V lost 6 bases to trimming and J lost 3 bases, with 17 bases between them. The CDR3 DNA is TGTGCCAGCAGACAGGGACGAGGCTGGAAAGAGACCCAGTACTTC. It yields the protein CASRQGRGWKETQYF.

The chain couples TRBV5-6 to TRBJ1-2; D remains ambiguous. V gave up 4 bases and J gave up 2 bases, with 9 bases separating them. This CDR3 spans 13 amino acids. Germline CDR1 SGHDT, CDR2 YYEEEE. CDR3 residues: CASSITQNYGYTF. CDR3 nucleotides: TGTGCCAGCAGCATAACACAGAACTATGGCTACACCTTC.

The table lists this clone with a few counts. This sample also contains other DNA sequences that code for the same CDR3. The V and J genes are TRBV18 and TRBJ1-5; D uncertain. This CDR3 comprises 14 residues. Per the germline V gene, CDR1 is KGHSH and CDR2 is LQKENI. Trimming stripped 3 bases from V and 1 base from J, with 7 bases between. The CDR3 sequence: CASSPIGSNQPQHF. The CDR3 nucleotides are TGTGCCAGCTCACCTATCGGAAGCAATCAGCCCCAGCATTTT.

The chain joins TRBV7-6 to TRBJ2-5; tentative D call: TRBD2 (6 bases). The CDR3 is made up of 14 amino acids. The germline V gene has CDR1 SGHVS and CDR2 FNYEAQ. The germline V and J ends were trimmed by 7 bases and 5 bases, with 17 bases remaining between them. In nucleotides, the CDR3 is TGTGCCAGCATGGGAGGCAGCATGCCCGAGACCCAGTACTTC. Translated: CASMGGSMPETQYF.

To note about this clone: The sample contains more than one DNA sequence encoding this CDR3. This rearrangement joins TRBV7-2 to TRBJ1-1; 7 bases match TRBD1. CDR1 and CDR2 (germline): SGHTA, FQGNSA. V shed 5 bases and J 1 base; nucleotides not matched to a gene: 7. This CDR3 has 15 residues. CDR3 protein: CASSPRQGRNTEAFF. In nucleotides, the CDR3 is TGTGCCAGCAGCCCCCGACAGGGAAGGAACACTGAAGCTTTCTTT.

The CDR3 loop is CAWSVQGRGNQPQHF. The CDR3 DNA reads TGTGCCTGGAGTGTACAGGGCAGGGGAAATCAGCCCCAGCATTTT. The rearrangement joins TRBV30 to TRBJ1-5, with a tentative D call TRBD1 (6 bases). The ends were cut back, 0 bases at V and 4 bases at J, with 13 bases in the middle. The CDR3 is made up of 15 amino acids. CDR1 and CDR2 (germline): GTSNPN, SVGIG (reference sequence).

Concerning this clone itself: The sample carries other DNA sequences with the same CDR3. The chain is built from TRBV6-1 and TRBJ1-2; D remains ambiguous. Germline V lookup: CDR1 MNHNS, CDR2 SASEGT. This CDR3 contains 11 residues. V lost 3 bases and J 2 bases, leaving 1 base between the germline ends. The CDR3 is CASSDNYGYTF. CDR3 DNA sequence: TGTGCCAGCAGTGACAACTATGGCTACACCTTC.

This rearrangement joins TRBV9 to TRBJ2-2; D not certain. This CDR3 contains 16 residues. The germline CDR1 and CDR2 sequences are SGDLS and YYNGEE. Trimming took off 0 bases at V and 6 bases at J, with 15 bases between the two ends. The CDR3 here is CASSVATSPVAGELFF. CDR3 in DNA: TGTGCCAGCAGCGTAGCTACAAGTCCTGTTGCCGGGGAGCTGTTTTTT.

J is TRBJ2-1 and V is TRBV5-1; D gene unclear. The CDR3 has 11 amino acids. Trimming shortened V by 7 bases and J by 8 bases, and 10 bases separated the two germline ends. Germline V gene data show CDR1 as SGHRS and CDR2 as YFSETQ. CDR3 bases: TGCGCCAGCTTCACGGGCGATGAGCAGTTCTTC. Protein product: CASFTGDEQFF. Full variable domain (outside the CDR3, taken from reference TRBV5-1 and TRBJ2-1): KAGVTQTPRYLIKTRGQQVTLSCSPISGHRSVSWYQQTPGQGLQFLFEYFSETQRNKGNFPGRFSGRQFSNSRSEMNVSTLELGDSALYLCASFTGDEQFFGPGTRLTVL.

The chain couples TRBV7-9 to TRBJ1-4; 9 bases match TRBD1. This CDR3 has 19 residues. Unmatched junction bases numbered 16, after V lost 4 bases and J lost 4 bases. The germline gives CDR1 SEHNR, CDR2 FQNEAQ (reference sequence). The CDR3 is CASSCPLILGDRVNEKLFF. DNA of the CDR3: TGTGCCAGCAGCTGTCCCTTGATCTTAGGGGACAGGGTTAATGAAAAACTGTTTTTT.

V is TRBV30 and J is TRBJ1-4; no clear D. The V gene's germline CDR1 is GTSNPN and CDR2 SVGIG (reference sequence). The V and J ends lost 1 base and 0 bases respectively, with 9 bases between them. The CDR3 is 15 amino acids. This CDR3 reads CAWSASSATNEKLFF. The CDR3, as DNA: TGTGCCTGGAGTGCATCAAGTGCAACTAATGAAAAACTGTTTTTT.

The J gene is TRBJ1-2, the V gene TRBV7-9; weak D call: TRBD1 (5 bases). The CDR3 covers 14 residues. Germline loops: CDR1 SEHNR, CDR2 FQNEAQ (reference sequence). The V and J ends lost 2 bases and 8 bases respectively, with 15 bases between them. DNA for the CDR3: TGTGCCAGCAGCTTACAGGGTAAATCGGGAGGCTACACCTTC. The encoded protein is CASSLQGKSGGYTF.

The chain carries TRBV5-1 and TRBJ2-7; the match to TRBD1 covers 10 bases. CDR1 and CDR2 (germline): SGHRS, YFSETQ. This CDR3 has 15 amino acids. V shed 3 bases, J shed 5 bases, and the junction held 8 bases outside the gene matches. The CDR3 region has the DNA TGCGCCAGCAGCTACACCGGGGACAGGGGCGACGAGCAGTACTTC. The encoded protein is CASSYTGDRGDEQYF.